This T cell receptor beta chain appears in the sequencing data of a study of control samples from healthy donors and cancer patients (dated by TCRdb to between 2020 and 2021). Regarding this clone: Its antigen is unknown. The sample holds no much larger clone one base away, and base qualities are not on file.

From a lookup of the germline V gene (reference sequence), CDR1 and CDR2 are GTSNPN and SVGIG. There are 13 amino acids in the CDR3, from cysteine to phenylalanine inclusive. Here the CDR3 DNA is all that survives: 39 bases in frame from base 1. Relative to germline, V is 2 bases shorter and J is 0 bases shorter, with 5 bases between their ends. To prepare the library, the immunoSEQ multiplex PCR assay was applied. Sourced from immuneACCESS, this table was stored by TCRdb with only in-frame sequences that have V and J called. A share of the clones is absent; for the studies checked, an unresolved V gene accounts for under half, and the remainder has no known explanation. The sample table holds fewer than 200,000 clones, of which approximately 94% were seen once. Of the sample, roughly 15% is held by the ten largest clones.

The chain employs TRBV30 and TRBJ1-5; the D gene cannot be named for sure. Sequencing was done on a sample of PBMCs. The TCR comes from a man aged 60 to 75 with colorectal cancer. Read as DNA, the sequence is TGTGCCTGGAGTCAAGGTAGCAATCAGCCCCAGCATTTT. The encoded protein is CAWSQGSNQPQHF.